This TCR beta chain was captured in a study of CD8+CD57+ T cells in acquired aplastic anemia. On the study more broadly: Sorted CD4+ plus CD8+ cells gave DNA averaging roughly 3.5 ug.

This clonotype turned up a few times. Germline V gene sequence: CDR1 SQVTM, CDR2 ANQGSEA. V lost 5 bases and J 9 bases, leaving 14 bases between the germline ends. The CDR3 contains 12 residues. It was genomic DNA that served as the template for profiling TCR beta VDJ and CDR3. TCRdb passed the reads through MiXCR, listing each CDR3 protein once. Here the sample spans 150,000 to 200,000 distinct CDR3 sequences, approximately 48% being singletons. Previously, flow cytometry had revealed CD8+CD57+ cell expansion in the patients chosen for sequencing. Sequenced: sorted CD4+, CD8+, or CD8+CD57+ T cells (not recorded which) from PBMCs. The rearrangement uses TRBV29-1 and TRBJ2-1; D is ambiguous. The TCR was taken from a human donor with aplastic anemia. The CDR3 nucleotides are TGCAGCGTTACCAGCCGAGAGGCTGAGCAGTTCTTC. Translating it yields CSVTSREAEQFF.